These 21 T cell receptor beta chains share one sample of origin, sequenced in a study of T cell responses to AZD1222 COVID-19 vaccine. TCRdb's table, derived via immunoSEQ multiplex PCR, lists solely in-frame clones and lacks some. The sample shows tens of thousands of clones, 81% of them seen only once. Specimen: peripheral blood, collected 28 days after the second AZD1222 dose. These receptors were obtained from an adult who received the AZD1222 COVID-19 vaccine.

The rearrangement links TRBV5-4 to TRBJ1-2, with unresolved D. Trimming removed 4 bases at V and 2 bases at J, with 12 bases between. Germline CDR1 SGHNT, CDR2 YYREEE (reference sequence). This CDR3 has 14 amino acids. CDR3 bases: TGTGCCAGCAGCCCGCCCGGCAGCAACTATGGCTACACCTTC. Its translation: CASSPPGSNYGYTF.

V is TRBV27 and J is TRBJ2-7; D might be TRBD2 (6 bases). V was clipped by 7 bases and J by 4 bases, with 14 bases between them. The CDR3 sequence is 13 residues long. Germline V gives CDR1 MNHEY, CDR2 SMNVEV (reference sequence). CDR3 sequence (DNA): TGTGCCAGCACATCCGGGAGTCTGTACGAGCAGTACTTC. Residues: CASTSGSLYEQYF.

This sequence joins TRBV27 and TRBJ1-6, with D unclear. This CDR3 is 12 amino acids long. Germline V gene lookup returns CDR1 MNHEY and CDR2 SMNVEV (reference sequence). Trimming removed 6 bases from V and 4 bases from J, with 4 bases in between. The CDR3 reads CASSNYNSPLHF. CDR3 nucleotides: TGTGCCAGCAGCAATTATAATTCACCCCTCCACTTT.

The J gene is TRBJ1-3, the V gene TRBV28, with D possibly being TRBD1 (5 bases). The V gene lost 6 bases and the J gene lost 4 bases, with 10 bases spanning the gap. The germline CDR1 and CDR2 sequences are MDHEN and SYDVKM. This CDR3 spans 13 amino acids. CDR3 sequence: CASRVNRGNTIYF. As DNA, the CDR3 is TGTGCCAGCAGGGTTAACAGGGGAAACACCATATATTTT.

This chain joins TRBV19 and TRBJ2-7; TRBD2 matches at 11 bases. There are 16 residues in the CDR3. Per the germline V gene, CDR1 is LNHDA and CDR2 is SQIVND (reference sequence). J was trimmed by 3 bases and V by 3 bases; bases with no gene match: 7. CDR3 sequence (DNA): TGTGCCAGTAGTATCGAGGCTAGCGGGAGGTTCTACGAGCAGTACTTC. This translates into CASSIEASGRFYEQYF.

V gene TRBV9 combines with J gene TRBJ1-2; the match to TRBD1 covers 8 bases. CDR1 SGDLS and CDR2 YYNGEE come from the germline V gene. The CDR3 has 15 residues. Trimming removed 0 bases from V and 5 bases from J; junction bases left unmatched: 6. CDR3 nucleotide sequence: TGTGCCAGCAGCGTAGGAGACAGGGGTGGGTATGGCTACACCTTC. It codes for CASSVGDRGGYGYTF.

The sample holds a few counts of this clone. V is TRBV5-5 and J is TRBJ2-5; 7 positions match TRBD1. This CDR3 is 14 amino acids long. V was pared by 3 bases and J by 4 bases, with 6 bases of the junction left unmatched. Germline V lookup: CDR1 SGHKS, CDR2 YYEKEE (reference sequence). CDR3 protein: CASSSRQGSETQYF. The CDR3 nucleotides read TGTGCCAGCAGCTCCCGACAGGGTTCAGAGACCCAGTACTTC.

CDR3 in DNA: TGTGCCAGCAGCAAACGGAGAAGCACAGATACGCAGTATTTT. This gives the protein CASSKRRSTDTQYF. The chain uses TRBV21-1 and TRBJ2-3; TRBD2, the D gene given by the table, was not confirmed from the DNA. TRBV21-1 has pseudogene status. The CDR3 contains 14 residues.

The chain uses TRBV4-1 and TRBJ2-5; D is possibly TRBD2 (6 bases). V shed 3 bases and J shed 5 bases, with 19 bases lying between them. CDR1 is MGHRA, CDR2 YSYEKL, per germline. The CDR3 spans 16 residues. CDR3: CASSQGPGTRRETQYF. For the CDR3, the DNA is TGCGCCAGCAGCCAGGGCCCCGGGACTCGGAGGGAGACCCAGTACTTC.

This chain joins TRBV9 and TRBJ2-7, with D tentatively TRBD2 (6 bases). The V and J ends lost 3 bases and 1 base respectively, with 14 bases between them. CDR1 SGDLS and CDR2 YYNGEE come from the germline V gene. This CDR3 comprises 15 residues. The CDR3 bases are TGTGCCAGCAGCGAGGGCAGCGCGGGATCCTACGAGCAGTACTTC. This gives the protein CASSEGSAGSYEQYF.

V and J are TRBV30 and TRBJ1-4; a possible D gene is TRBD1 (5 bases). The CDR3 is 12 amino acids. V gave up 7 bases and J gave up 4 bases, with 10 bases separating them. The germline gives CDR1 GTSNPN, CDR2 SVGIG (reference sequence). The CDR3 is CASRQFNEKLFF. CDR3 sequence (DNA): TGTGCCTCCAGACAGTTTAATGAAAAACTGTTTTTT.

This clone was observed a few times. The genes are TRBV25-1 and TRBJ1-2; 7 nucleotides align to TRBD1. The CDR3 is made up of 17 amino acids. Germline lookup yields CDR1 MGHDK and CDR2 SYGVNS. The V and J ends lost 4 bases and 4 bases, in that order; junction bases with no gene match: 15. CDR3 protein: CASSAYGTADALYGYTF. Written as DNA, the CDR3 is TGTGCCAGCAGTGCTTATGGGACAGCGGATGCACTCTATGGCTACACCTTC.

The chain joins TRBV27 to TRBJ2-1; 10 bases match TRBD2. The CDR3 is made up of 15 amino acids. The V segment lost 8 bases and the J segment 1 base; nucleotides outside the gene matches: 5. Germline V gives CDR1 MNHEY, CDR2 SMNVEV (reference sequence). Here the CDR3 reads CASSLAGGSYNEQFF. The CDR3 DNA follows: TGTGCCAGCTCGTTAGCGGGAGGATCCTACAATGAGCAGTTCTTC.

V gene TRBV5-1 combines with J gene TRBJ2-7, with D hard to call. The CDR3 length is 15 residues. Deletions cut 2 bases from V and 2 bases from J, with 14 bases between. CDR1 and CDR2 from the germline V gene are SGHRS and YFSETQ. The CDR3 here is CASSFGQTTTYEQYF. As DNA, the CDR3 is TGCGCCAGCAGCTTCGGCCAGACAACCACCTACGAGCAGTACTTC.

The chain has TRBV4-3 and TRBJ1-4; D is unclear. The germline CDR1 and CDR2 sequences are LGHNA and YSLEER. This CDR3 comprises 14 residues. Between the trimmed V and J ends, which lost 3 bases and 8 bases, there was a span of 13 bases. This CDR3 is CASSHGDGREKLFF. In DNA, the CDR3 is TGCGCCAGCAGCCACGGGGATGGTAGGGAAAAACTGTTTTTT.

The chain joins TRBV11-1 to TRBJ2-7, with D possibly matching TRBD2 (6 bases). Between the trimmed V and J ends, which lost 4 bases and 0 bases, there was a span of 10 bases. CDR1 SGHAT and CDR2 FQDESV come from the germline V gene (reference sequence). CDR3 length: 14 amino acids. The CDR3 region has the DNA TGTGCCAGCAGCTGGACTATCAGCTCCTACGAGCAGTACTTC. This gives the protein CASSWTISSYEQYF. The whole variable domain, remainder taken from reference TRBV11-1 and TRBJ2-7, is EAEVAQSPRYKITEKSQAVAFWCDPISGHATLYWYRQILGQGPELLVQFQDESVVDDSQLPKDRFSAERLKGVDSTLKIQPAELGDSAMYLCASSWTISSYEQYFGPGTRLTVT.

The rearrangement joins TRBV15 to TRBJ1-6; tentatively, D is TRBD1 (5 bases). Germline V gene lookup returns CDR1 LNHNV and CDR2 YYDKDF (reference sequence). CDR3 length: 16 residues. With 0 bases removed from V and 3 bases from J, the gap between germline ends came to 9 bases. The DNA for the CDR3 is TGTGCCACCAGCAGAGATGAGACAGACTATAATTCACCCCTCCACTTT. Its translation: CATSRDETDYNSPLHF.

This chain links TRBV3-1 (or the pseudogene TRBV3-2) with TRBJ1-1; no clear D gene. The CDR3 totals 13 residues. Trimming removed 0 bases at V and 2 bases at J, with 4 bases between. Germline lookup yields CDR1 LGHDT and CDR2 YNNKEL (reference sequence). The CDR3 reads CASSQDPNTEAFF. The CDR3 nucleotides are TGTGCCAGCAGCCAAGACCCTAACACTGAAGCTTTCTTT.

The J gene is TRBJ2-6, the V gene TRBV14; tentative D call: TRBD1 (6 bases). Germline V gives CDR1 SGHDN, CDR2 FVKESK. This CDR3 is built from 17 residues. V was shortened by 3 bases and J by 0 bases, with 12 bases between the two germline ends. CDR3 region: CASSQGTTLSGANVLTF. CDR3 DNA: TGTGCCAGCAGCCAGGGGACAACCCTCTCTGGGGCCAACGTCCTGACTTTC.

This clone was found a few times. The chain couples TRBV5-4 to TRBJ1-1, with a tentative D call TRBD1 (5 bases). CDR1 is SGHNT and CDR2 is YYREEE in the germline V gene (reference sequence). V was cut by 1 base and J by 4 bases, with 8 bases left in between. This CDR3 contains 13 residues. CDR3 DNA: TGTGCCAGCAGCTTGCAGGGCCCCACTGAAGCTTTCTTT. Its protein is CASSLQGPTEAFF.

The chain recombines TRBV9 with TRBJ2-2; D tentatively fits TRBD1 or TRBD2 (5 bases each). Germline V gene lookup returns CDR1 SGDLS and CDR2 YYNGEE. V was cut by 0 bases and J by 0 bases, with 9 bases left in between. The CDR3 is made up of 16 amino acids. CDR3 protein: CASSVGGDANTGELFF. The CDR3 nucleotides read TGTGCCAGCAGCGTAGGTGGGGACGCGAACACCGGGGAGCTGTTTTTT.